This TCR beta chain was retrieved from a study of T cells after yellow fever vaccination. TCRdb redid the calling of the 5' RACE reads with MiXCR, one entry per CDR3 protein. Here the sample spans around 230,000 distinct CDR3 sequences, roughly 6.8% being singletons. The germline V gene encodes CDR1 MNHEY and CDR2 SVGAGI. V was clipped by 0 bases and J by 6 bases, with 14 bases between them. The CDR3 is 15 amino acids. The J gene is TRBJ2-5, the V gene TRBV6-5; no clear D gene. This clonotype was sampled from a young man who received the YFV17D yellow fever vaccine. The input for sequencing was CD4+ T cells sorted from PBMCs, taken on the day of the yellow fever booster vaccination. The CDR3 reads CASSYSKGLGKTQYF. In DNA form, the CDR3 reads TGTGCCAGCAGTTACTCGAAAGGGTTAGGAAAGACCCAGTACTTC.